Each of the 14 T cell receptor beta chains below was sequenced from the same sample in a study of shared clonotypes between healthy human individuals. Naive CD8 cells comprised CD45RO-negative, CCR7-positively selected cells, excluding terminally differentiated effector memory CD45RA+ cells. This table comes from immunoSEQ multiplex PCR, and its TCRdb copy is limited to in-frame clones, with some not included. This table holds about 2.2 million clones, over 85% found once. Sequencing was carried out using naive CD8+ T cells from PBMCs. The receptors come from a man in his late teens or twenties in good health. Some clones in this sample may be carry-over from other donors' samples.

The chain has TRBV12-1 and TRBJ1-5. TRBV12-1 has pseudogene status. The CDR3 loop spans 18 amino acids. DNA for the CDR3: TGTGCCAGCAGCCCCGAACTAAAGAGGAGGGTTGTCAATCAGCCCCAGCATTTT. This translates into CASSPELKRRVVNQPQHF.

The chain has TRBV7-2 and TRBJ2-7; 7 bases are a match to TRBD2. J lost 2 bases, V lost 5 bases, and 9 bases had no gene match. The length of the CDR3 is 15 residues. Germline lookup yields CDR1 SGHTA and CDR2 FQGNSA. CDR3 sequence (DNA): TGTGCCAGCAGCCCGAGCGGGGACCGGGCCTACGAGCAGTACTTC. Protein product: CASSPSGDRAYEQYF.

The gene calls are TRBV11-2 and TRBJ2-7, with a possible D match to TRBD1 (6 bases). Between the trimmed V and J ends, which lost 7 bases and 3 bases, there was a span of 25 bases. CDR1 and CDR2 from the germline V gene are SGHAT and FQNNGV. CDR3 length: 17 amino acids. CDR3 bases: TGTGCCAGCATAAAATCCTATGGGGGCCTCCACCTCTACGAGCAGTACTTC. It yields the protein CASIKSYGGLHLYEQYF.

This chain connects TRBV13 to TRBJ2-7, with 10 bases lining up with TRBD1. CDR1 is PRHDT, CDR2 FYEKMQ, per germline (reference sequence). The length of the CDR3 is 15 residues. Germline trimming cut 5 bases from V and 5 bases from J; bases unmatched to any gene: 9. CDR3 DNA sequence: TGTGCCAGCAGCCCCCGGGACAGGGGTAGACACGAGCAGTACTTC. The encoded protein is CASSPRDRGRHEQYF.

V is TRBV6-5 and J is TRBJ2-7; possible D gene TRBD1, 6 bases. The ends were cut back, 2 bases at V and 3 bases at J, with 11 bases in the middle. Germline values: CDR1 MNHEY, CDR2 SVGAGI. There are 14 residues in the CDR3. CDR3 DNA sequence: TGTGCCAGCAGTTACGGACAGTCCATCTACGAGCAGTACTTC. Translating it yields CASSYGQSIYEQYF.

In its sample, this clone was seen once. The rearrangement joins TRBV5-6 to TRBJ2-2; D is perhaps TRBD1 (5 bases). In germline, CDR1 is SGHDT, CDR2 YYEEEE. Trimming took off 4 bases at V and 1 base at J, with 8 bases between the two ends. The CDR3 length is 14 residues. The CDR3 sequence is CASSATGNTGELFF. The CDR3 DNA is TGTGCCAGCAGCGCAACAGGGAACACCGGGGAGCTGTTTTTT. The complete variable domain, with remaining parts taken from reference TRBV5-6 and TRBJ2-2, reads DAGVTQSPTHLIKTRGQQVTLRCSPKSGHDTVSWYQQALGQGPQFIFQYYEEEERQRGNFPDRFSGHQFPNYSSELNVNALLLGDSALYLCASSATGNTGELFFGEGSRLTVL.

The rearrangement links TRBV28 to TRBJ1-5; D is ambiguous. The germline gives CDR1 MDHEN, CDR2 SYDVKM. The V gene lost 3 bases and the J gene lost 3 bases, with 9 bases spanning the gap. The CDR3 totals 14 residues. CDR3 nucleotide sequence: TGTGCCAGCAGTTTCCACCCCTCCAATCAGCCCCAGCATTTT. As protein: CASSFHPSNQPQHF.

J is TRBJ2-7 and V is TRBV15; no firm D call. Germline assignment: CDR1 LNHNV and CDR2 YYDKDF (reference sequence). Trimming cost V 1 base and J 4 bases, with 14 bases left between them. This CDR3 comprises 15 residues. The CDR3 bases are TGTGCCACCAGCAGAGGTGTCGGAGTGGGTTACGAGCAGTACTTC. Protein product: CATSRGVGVGYEQYF. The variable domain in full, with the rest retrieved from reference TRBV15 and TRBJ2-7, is DAMVIQNPRYQVTQFGKPVTLSCSQTLNHNVMYWYQQKSSQAPKLLFHYYDKDFNNEADTPDNFQSRRPNTSFCFLDIRSPGLGDTAMYLCATSRGVGVGYEQYFGPGTRLTVT.

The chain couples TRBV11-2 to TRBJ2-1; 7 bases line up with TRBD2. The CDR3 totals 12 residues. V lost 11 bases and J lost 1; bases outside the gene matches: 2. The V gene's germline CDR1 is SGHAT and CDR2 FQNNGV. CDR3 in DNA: TGTGCCTTGGGGGGGTCCTACAATGAGCAGTTCTTC. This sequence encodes CALGGSYNEQFF.

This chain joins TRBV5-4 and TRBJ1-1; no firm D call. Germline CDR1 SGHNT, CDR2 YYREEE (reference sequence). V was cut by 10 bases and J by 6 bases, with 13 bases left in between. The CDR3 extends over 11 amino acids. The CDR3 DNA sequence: TGTGCCGGAAAGACAAGGTCTGAAGCTTTCTTT. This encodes CAGKTRSEAFF.

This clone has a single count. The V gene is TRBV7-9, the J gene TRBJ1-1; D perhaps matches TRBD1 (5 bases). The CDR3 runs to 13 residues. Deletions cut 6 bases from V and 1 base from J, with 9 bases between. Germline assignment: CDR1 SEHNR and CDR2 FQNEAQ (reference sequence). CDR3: CASRLGGNTEAFF. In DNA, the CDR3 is TGTGCCAGCAGGCTGGGGGGGAACACTGAAGCTTTCTTT.

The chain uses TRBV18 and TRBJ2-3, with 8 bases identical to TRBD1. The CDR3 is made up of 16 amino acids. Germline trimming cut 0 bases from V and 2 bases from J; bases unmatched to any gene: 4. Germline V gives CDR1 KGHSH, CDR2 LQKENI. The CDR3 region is CASSPPRDRNTDTQYF. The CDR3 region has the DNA TGTGCCAGCTCACCACCCCGGGACAGGAACACAGATACGCAGTATTTT. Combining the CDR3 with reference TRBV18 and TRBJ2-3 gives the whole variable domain NAGVMQNPRHLVRRRGQEARLRCSPMKGHSHVYWYRQLPEEGLKFMVYLQKENIIDESGMPKERFSAEFPKEGPSILRIQQVVRGDSAAYFCASSPPRDRNTDTQYFGPGTRLTVL.

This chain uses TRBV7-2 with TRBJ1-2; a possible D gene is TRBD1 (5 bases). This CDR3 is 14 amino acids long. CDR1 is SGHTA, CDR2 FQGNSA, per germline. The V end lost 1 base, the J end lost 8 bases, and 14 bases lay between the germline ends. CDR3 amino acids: CASSLGGASGGYTF. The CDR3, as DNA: TGTGCCAGCAGCTTAGGAGGGGCTTCTGGGGGCTACACCTTC.

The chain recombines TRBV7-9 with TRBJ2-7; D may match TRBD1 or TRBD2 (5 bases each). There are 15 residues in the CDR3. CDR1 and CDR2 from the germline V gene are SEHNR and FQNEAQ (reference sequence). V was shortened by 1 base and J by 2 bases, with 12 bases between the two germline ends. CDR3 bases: TGTGCCAGCAGCTTAGATTGGGACGGAACCTACGAGCAGTACTTC. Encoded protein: CASSLDWDGTYEQYF.